The 20 T cell receptor beta chains listed next were all sequenced from one sample in a study of control samples from healthy donors and cancer patients. Data came from immunoSEQ multiplex PCR; TCRdb stores just in-frame clones and leaves some out. The sample holds fewer than 30,000 clones, over 75% seen once. The specimen was PBMCs. The source of these receptors is an older woman with head and neck cancer.

Concerning this clone itself: A read error may account for a junction end that differs from germline. The gene calls are TRBV2 and TRBJ2-1; D is ambiguous. The CDR3 runs 12 residues. CDR1 SNHLY and CDR2 FYNNEI come from the germline V gene. CDR3 nucleotides: TGTGCCAGCACTGAACGAGAAAATGAGCAGTTCTTC. It is translated as CASTERENEQFF.

The V gene is TRBV6-1, the J gene TRBJ1-4; no clear D. Trimming shortened V by 3 bases and J by 10 bases, and 15 bases separated the two germline ends. This CDR3 has 14 amino acids. Germline CDR1 and CDR2: MNHNS and SASEGT. The CDR3 sequence: CASSDGYLAGKLFF. In nucleotides, the CDR3 is TGTGCCAGCAGTGATGGGTACCTGGCTGGAAAACTGTTTTTT.

The rearrangement uses TRBV3-1 (or the pseudogene TRBV3-2) and TRBJ1-2; tentatively, D is TRBD1 (6 bases). Trimming cost V 0 bases and J 5 bases, with 10 bases left between them. The V gene's germline CDR1 is LGHDT and CDR2 YNNKEL (reference sequence). CDR3 size: 14 residues. The CDR3 coding sequence is TGTGCCAGCAGCCAAGATGGGGGCTGGTATGGCTACACCTTC. Translation gives CASSQDGGWYGYTF.

This rearrangement joins TRBV24-1 to TRBJ2-2; 14 bases are shared with TRBD2. With V trimmed by 7 bases and J by 6 bases, 3 bases remained unmatched. The germline V gene has CDR1 KGHDR and CDR2 SFDVKD. The CDR3 is made up of 15 amino acids. The CDR3 sequence: CATSRTSGGSGELFF. The CDR3 bases are TGTGCCACCAGCAGGACTAGCGGGGGGTCCGGGGAGCTGTTTTTT.

This chain joins TRBV4-2 and TRBJ1-4, with no clear D. The V and J ends lost 2 bases and 0 bases respectively, with 10 bases between them. This CDR3 is built from 16 residues. Germline lookup yields CDR1 LGHNA and CDR2 YNFKEQ. CDR3 region: CASSQTTQPTNEKLFF. Written as DNA, the CDR3 is TGTGCCAGCAGCCAAACAACACAACCAACTAATGAAAAACTGTTTTTT.

Only a few counts were recorded for this clone. This chain links TRBV27 with TRBJ2-6; TRBD2 agrees at 7 bases. The trim removed 5 bases at V and 2 bases at J, leaving 12 bases unmatched. The CDR3 contains 18 residues. CDR1 and CDR2 from the germline V gene are MNHEY and SMNVEV (reference sequence). The CDR3 coding sequence is TGTGCCAGCAGTACCCCCGGCGGGGGATTCACTGGGGCCAACGTCCTGACTTTC. Translating it yields CASSTPGGGFTGANVLTF. The entire variable domain, with the rest obtained from reference TRBV27 and TRBJ2-6, is as follows: EAQVTQNPRYLITVTGKKLTVTCSQNMNHEYMSWYRQDPGLGLRQIYYSMNVEVTDKGDVPEGYKVSRKEKRNFPLILESPSPNQTSLYFCASSTPGGGFTGANVLTFGAGSRLTVL.

With regard to this clone: The junction departs from germline at one end; a sequencing error may be responsible. The rearrangement uses TRBV7-2 and TRBJ2-3; TRBD2 agrees at 7 bases. The V gene's germline CDR1 is SGHTA and CDR2 FQGNSA. The CDR3 has 13 amino acids. CDR3 in amino acids: CASSLIEREPPRF. The CDR3, as DNA: TGTGCCAGCAGCTTAATCGAGCGGGAACCCCCGCGTTTT.

Comments on this clone: Other nucleotide sequences in the sample specify the same CDR3. The rearrangement joins TRBV12-3 or TRBV12-4 to TRBJ1-5; unclear D gene. Trimming cost V 3 bases and J 2 bases, with 2 bases left between them. CDR3 length: 12 residues. CDR3 sequence reads: CASSFGNQPQHF. CDR3 DNA: TGTGCCAGCAGTTTCGGCAATCAGCCCCAGCATTTT.

The rearrangement joins TRBV7-2 to TRBJ1-4; unclear D gene. Trimming left V 0 bases short and J 3 bases short, with 11 bases between. The CDR3 covers 16 residues. The V gene's germline CDR1 is SGHTA and CDR2 FQGNSA. The CDR3 DNA sequence: TGTGCCAGCAGCTTAGCGCGGGGTATGGCTAATGAAAAACTGTTTTTT. Its translation is CASSLARGMANEKLFF.

The genes are TRBV5-1 and TRBJ2-1; D not certain. The CDR3 has 14 residues. Germline-derived CDR1 and CDR2 are SGHRS and YFSETQ. Trimming removed 1 base at V and 1 base at J, with 6 bases between. CDR3 sequence: CASSLSPSYNEQFF. CDR3 nucleotides: TGCGCCAGCAGCTTGTCGCCTTCCTACAATGAGCAGTTCTTC.

The chain employs TRBV6-2 or TRBV6-3 and TRBJ1-3, with D unresolved. CDR3 length: 15 amino acids. V gave up 0 bases and J gave up 0 bases, with 6 bases separating them. Germline CDR1 and CDR2: MNHEY and SVGEGT. The CDR3 nucleotides read TGTGCCAGCAGTTACTCTCGGTTCTCTGGAAACACCATATATTTT. Translation: CASSYSRFSGNTIYF.

This chain joins TRBV7-3 and TRBJ2-2; possibly TRBD1 for D (6 bases). Germline CDR1 SGHTA, CDR2 FQGTGA. The V end lost 5 bases, the J end lost 9 bases, and 13 bases lay between the germline ends. The CDR3 runs 13 residues. As DNA, the CDR3 is TGTGCCAGCAGCGCCGGGACACCACGGGAGCTGTTTTTT. Its translation: CASSAGTPRELFF. Complete variable domain (other parts from reference TRBV7-3 and TRBJ2-2): GAGVSQTPSNKVTEKGKYVELRCDPISGHTALYWYRQSLGQGPEFLIYFQGTGAADDSGLPNDRFFAVRPEGSVSTLKIQRTERGDSAVYLCASSAGTPRELFFGEGSRLTVL.

The rearrangement joins TRBV19 to TRBJ1-4, with D perhaps TRBD1 (5 bases). V lost 1 base to trimming and J lost 7 bases, with 10 bases between them. CDR1 LNHDA and CDR2 SQIVND come from the germline V gene (reference sequence). The CDR3 covers 14 residues. The DNA of the CDR3 is TGTGCCAGTAGTATAGCGCCCGACAGTGAAAAACTGTTTTTT. This encodes CASSIAPDSEKLFF.

The chain couples TRBV7-9 to TRBJ1-1; D uncertain. With 1 base removed from V and 0 bases from J, the gap between germline ends came to 3 bases. The CDR3 covers 13 residues. Germline CDR1 SEHNR, CDR2 FQNEAQ (reference sequence). CDR3 in DNA: TGTGCCAGCAGCTTAGAGGTGAACACTGAAGCTTTCTTT. Its translation: CASSLEVNTEAFF.

The chain combines TRBV11-2 with TRBJ2-3, with TRBD2 as a possible D gene (6 bases). Germline V gene sequence: CDR1 SGHAT, CDR2 FQNNGV. V was shortened by 1 base and J by 1 base, with 9 bases between the two germline ends. The CDR3 runs 15 residues. DNA for the CDR3: TGTGCCAGCAGCTTAGCGGGAGTAGGCACAGATACGCAGTATTTT. Protein: CASSLAGVGTDTQYF. Full variable domain (missing parts from reference TRBV11-2 and TRBJ2-3): EAGVAQSPRYKIIEKRQSVAFWCNPISGHATLYWYQQILGQGPKLLIQFQNNGVVDDSQLPKDRFSAERLKGVDSTLKIQPAKLEDSAVYLCASSLAGVGTDTQYFGPGTRLTVL.

This chain links TRBV27 with TRBJ1-2; D gene ambiguous. The germline gives CDR1 MNHEY, CDR2 SMNVEV (reference sequence). There are 13 residues in the CDR3. The V end was cut by 3 bases, the J end by 5 bases, with 10 bases between. DNA for the CDR3: TGTGCCAGCAGTTTTGGGGAGGGATATGGCTACACCTTC. Translating it yields CASSFGEGYGYTF.

The CDR3 loop is CASSQDQTSGSFEQFF. The CDR3 bases are TGCGCCAGCAGCCAAGATCAGACTAGCGGGAGTTTTGAGCAGTTCTTC. This chain links TRBV4-3 with TRBJ2-1, with 12 bases that match TRBD2. Germline CDR1 is LGHNA and CDR2 is YSLEER. This CDR3 has 16 residues. Losses at the gene ends were 0 bases for V and 9 bases for J; bases not matched to a gene: 6.

The chain combines TRBV7-2 with TRBJ1-2; 9 bases line up with TRBD1. This CDR3 has 14 amino acids. The V gene end was trimmed by 4 bases and the J gene end by 4 bases; junction bases not matched to a gene: 4. Germline assignment: CDR1 SGHTA and CDR2 FQGNSA. CDR3 bases: TGTGCCAGCAGCTCACAGGGGGCGAGCTATGGCTACACCTTC. Protein product: CASSSQGASYGYTF.

The chain is built from TRBV5-6 and TRBJ1-1; the D gene is possibly TRBD1 (6 bases). In germline, CDR1 is SGHDT, CDR2 YYEEEE. The CDR3 totals 16 residues. Trimming shortened V by 4 bases and J by 3 bases, and 19 bases separated the two germline ends. The CDR3 DNA sequence: TGTGCCAGCAGCCCGGGGACATACACTTTGGACACTGAAGCTTTCTTT. This sequence encodes CASSPGTYTLDTEAFF.

The genes are TRBV3-1 (or the pseudogene TRBV3-2) and TRBJ2-2; TRBD2 matches at 8 bases. This CDR3 is built from 17 residues. The germline CDR1 and CDR2 sequences are LGHDT and YNNKEL (reference sequence). V dropped 3 bases and J dropped 7; count of bases not matched to a gene: 13. Here the CDR3 reads CASSHPPGTSGIGELFF. DNA of the CDR3: TGTGCCAGCAGCCATCCCCCAGGGACTAGTGGTATCGGGGAGCTGTTTTTT.